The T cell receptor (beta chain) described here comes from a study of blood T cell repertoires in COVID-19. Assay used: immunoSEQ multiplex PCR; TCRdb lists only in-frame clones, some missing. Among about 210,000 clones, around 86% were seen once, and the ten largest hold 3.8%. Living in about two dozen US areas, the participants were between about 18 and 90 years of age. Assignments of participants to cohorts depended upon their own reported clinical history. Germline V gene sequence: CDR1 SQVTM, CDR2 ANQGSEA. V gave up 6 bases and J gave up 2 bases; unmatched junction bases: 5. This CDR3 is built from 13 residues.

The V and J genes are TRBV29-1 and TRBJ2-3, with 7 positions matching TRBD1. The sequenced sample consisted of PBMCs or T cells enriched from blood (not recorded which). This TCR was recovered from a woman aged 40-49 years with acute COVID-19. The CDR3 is CSVTGKYTDTQYF. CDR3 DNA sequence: TGCAGCGTGACAGGGAAGTACACAGATACGCAGTATTTT.